The rows below give T cell receptor beta chains drawn from one sample of a study of T-cell memory formation after mild COVID-19. TCRdb fed the 5' RACE reads into MiXCR, producing one record per CDR3 protein. Found here are a few hundred thousand distinct CDR3 sequences, 15% to 20% of them singletons; the top ten hold 22%. The sample comprised PBMCs or a T cell subset sorted from them (not recorded which). These receptors were collected from a man aged 18 to 35 who had mild COVID-19 (a few samples of this study predate the infection). Cell type and time point are not known. Both conserved end residues are part of each CDR3. Fields, in order: CDR3 protein, CDR3 DNA, D gene, J gene, clone size, V gene. A D gene is named only where the DNA matches it firmly. Rows give clone size only sometimes, using once, few, many, or a class for an expanded clone.

CDR3 protein: CATSDPDDGNEQFF
CDR3 DNA: TGTGCCACCAGTGATCCAGATGATGGGAATGAGCAGTTCTTC
D gene: -
J gene: TRBJ2-1
clone size: few
V gene: TRBV24-1

CDR3 protein: CASSSRTGSNEKLFF
CDR3 DNA: TGTGCCAGCAGCTCGAGGACGGGTTCTAATGAAAAACTGTTTTTT
D gene: -
J gene: TRBJ1-4
clone size: few
V gene: TRBV7-2

CDR3 protein: CSARSYRGGIYGYTF
CDR3 DNA: TGCAGTGCTAGGTCATACAGGGGAGGAATCTATGGCTACACCTTC
D gene: TRBD1
J gene: TRBJ1-2
clone size: few
V gene: TRBV20-1

CDR3 protein: CASMGRGYTF
CDR3 DNA: TGTGCCAGTATGGGACGTGGCTACACCTTC
D gene: -
J gene: TRBJ1-2
clone size: -
V gene: TRBV19

CDR3 protein: CASSFQGNQPQHF
CDR3 DNA: TGTGCCAGCAGTTTCCAGGGGAATCAGCCCCAGCATTTT
D gene: -
J gene: TRBJ1-5
clone size: -
V gene: TRBV12-3/TRBV12-4

CDR3 protein: CASSVRNNSPLHF
CDR3 DNA: TGTGCCAGCTCGGTCCGGAATAATTCACCCCTCCACTTT
D gene: -
J gene: TRBJ1-6
clone size: -
V gene: TRBV18

CDR3 protein: CASSPMTGLIGEQYF
CDR3 DNA: TGCGCCAGCAGCCCAATGACAGGGTTAATCGGCGAGCAGTACTTC
D gene: TRBD1
J gene: TRBJ2-7
clone size: -
V gene: TRBV4-1

CDR3 protein: CASRRGTSGYTGELFF
CDR3 DNA: TGTGCCAGCAGACGCGGGACTAGCGGTTACACCGGGGAGCTGTTTTTT
D gene: TRBD2
J gene: TRBJ2-2
clone size: -
V gene: TRBV27

CDR3 protein: CASSQQTSSTEAFF
CDR3 DNA: TGTGCCAGCAGCCAGCAGACCTCGAGCACTGAAGCTTTCTTT
D gene: -
J gene: TRBJ1-1
clone size: few
V gene: TRBV3-1

CDR3 protein: CASSLVGTNTEAFF
CDR3 DNA: TGTGCCAGCAGTTTAGTTGGGACGAACACTGAAGCTTTCTTT
D gene: -
J gene: TRBJ1-1
clone size: many
V gene: TRBV12-3/TRBV12-4

CDR3 protein: CASSQDKTGRYEQYF
CDR3 DNA: TGCGCCAGCAGCCAAGATAAGACAGGTCGCTACGAGCAGTACTTC
D gene: -
J gene: TRBJ2-7
clone size: -
V gene: TRBV4-3

CDR3 protein: CASSLGHISYGYTF
CDR3 DNA: TGTGCCAGCAGCTTAGGGCACATCTCCTATGGCTACACCTTC
D gene: -
J gene: TRBJ1-2
clone size: few
V gene: TRBV7-2

CDR3 protein: CASSRGFGGYTF
CDR3 DNA: TGTGCCAGCAGTCGAGGATTCGGCGGCTACACCTTC
D gene: -
J gene: TRBJ1-2
clone size: few
V gene: TRBV6-2/TRBV6-3

CDR3 protein: CSVLPSGGETTTGELFF
CDR3 DNA: TGCAGCGTTCTTCCTAGCGGGGGGGAGACAACCACCGGGGAGCTGTTTTTT
D gene: TRBD2
J gene: TRBJ2-2
clone size: few
V gene: TRBV29-1

CDR3 protein: CASSDAGTSGGAQETQYF
CDR3 DNA: TGTGCCAGCAGCGACGCCGGGACTAGCGGGGGAGCCCAAGAGACCCAGTACTTC
D gene: TRBD2
J gene: TRBJ2-5
clone size: few
V gene: TRBV7-2

CDR3 protein: CAWEGQESYEQYF
CDR3 DNA: TGTGCCTGGGAGGGGCAGGAGTCCTACGAGCAGTACTTC
D gene: -
J gene: TRBJ2-7
clone size: -
V gene: TRBV30

CDR3 protein: CASSQAYGSIAKNIQYF
CDR3 DNA: TGCGCCAGCAGCCAAGCGTATGGGTCCATAGCCAAAAACATTCAGTACTTC
D gene: -
J gene: TRBJ2-4
clone size: -
V gene: TRBV4-3

CDR3 protein: CASSQAPDSTEAFF
CDR3 DNA: TGCGCCAGCAGCCAAGCGCCGGACAGCACTGAAGCTTTCTTT
D gene: -
J gene: TRBJ1-1
clone size: -
V gene: TRBV4-1

CDR3 protein: CASSPQGALGNIQYF
CDR3 DNA: TGTGCCAGCAGCCCGCAGGGGGCGCTTGGGAACATTCAGTACTTC
D gene: TRBD1
J gene: TRBJ2-4
clone size: -
V gene: TRBV7-3

CDR3 protein: CSARGGRLRYTGELFF
CDR3 DNA: TGCAGTGCTAGAGGGGGGCGACTACGGTACACCGGGGAGCTGTTTTTT
D gene: -
J gene: TRBJ2-2
clone size: few
V gene: TRBV20-1

CDR3 protein: CAITGQDTDTQYF
CDR3 DNA: TGTGCCATCACCGGACAGGACACAGATACGCAGTATTTT
D gene: TRBD1
J gene: TRBJ2-3
clone size: few
V gene: TRBV10-3

CDR3 protein: CASSFEQMNTEAFF
CDR3 DNA: TGCGCCAGCAGCTTCGAACAGATGAACACTGAAGCTTTCTTT
D gene: -
J gene: TRBJ1-1
clone size: many
V gene: TRBV5-1

CDR3 protein: CASRGLTHSYNEQFF
CDR3 DNA: TGTGCCAGCAGAGGCCTCACGCACTCCTACAATGAGCAGTTCTTC
D gene: -
J gene: TRBJ2-1
clone size: -
V gene: TRBV2